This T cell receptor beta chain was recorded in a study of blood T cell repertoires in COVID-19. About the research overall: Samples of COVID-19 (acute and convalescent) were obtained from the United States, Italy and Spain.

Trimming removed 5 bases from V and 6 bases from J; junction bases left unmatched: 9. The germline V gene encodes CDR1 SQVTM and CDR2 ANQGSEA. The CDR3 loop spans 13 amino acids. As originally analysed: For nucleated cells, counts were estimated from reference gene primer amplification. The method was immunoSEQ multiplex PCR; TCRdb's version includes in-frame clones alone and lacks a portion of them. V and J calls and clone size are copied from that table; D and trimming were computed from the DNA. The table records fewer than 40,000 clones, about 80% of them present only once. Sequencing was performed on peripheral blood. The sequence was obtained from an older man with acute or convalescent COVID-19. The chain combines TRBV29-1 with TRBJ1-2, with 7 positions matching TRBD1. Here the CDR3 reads CSVHDRDRDGYTF. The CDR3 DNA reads TGCAGCGTTCATGACAGGGATAGAGATGGCTACACCTTC.